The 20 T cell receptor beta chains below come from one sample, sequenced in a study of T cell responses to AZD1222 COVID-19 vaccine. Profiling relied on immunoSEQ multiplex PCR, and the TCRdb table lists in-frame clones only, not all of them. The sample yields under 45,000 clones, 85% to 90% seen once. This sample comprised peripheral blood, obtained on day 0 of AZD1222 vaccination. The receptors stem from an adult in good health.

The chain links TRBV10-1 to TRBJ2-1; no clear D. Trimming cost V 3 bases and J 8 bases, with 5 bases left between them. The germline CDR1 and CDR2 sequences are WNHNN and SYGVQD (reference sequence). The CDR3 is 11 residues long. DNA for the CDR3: TGCGCCAGCAGTGAAAGCCATGAGCAGTTCTTC. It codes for CASSESHEQFF.

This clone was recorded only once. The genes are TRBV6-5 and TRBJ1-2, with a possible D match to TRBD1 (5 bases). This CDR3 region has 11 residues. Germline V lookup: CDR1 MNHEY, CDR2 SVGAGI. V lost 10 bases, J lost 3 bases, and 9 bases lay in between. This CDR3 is CATKTDYGYTF. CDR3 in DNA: TGTGCCACCAAGACAGACTATGGCTACACCTTC.

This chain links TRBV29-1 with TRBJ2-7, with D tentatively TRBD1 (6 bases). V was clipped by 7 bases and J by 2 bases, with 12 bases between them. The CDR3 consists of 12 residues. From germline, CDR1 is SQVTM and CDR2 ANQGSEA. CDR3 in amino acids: CSAKQGAYEQYF. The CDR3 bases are TGCAGCGCCAAACAGGGTGCCTACGAGCAGTACTTC.

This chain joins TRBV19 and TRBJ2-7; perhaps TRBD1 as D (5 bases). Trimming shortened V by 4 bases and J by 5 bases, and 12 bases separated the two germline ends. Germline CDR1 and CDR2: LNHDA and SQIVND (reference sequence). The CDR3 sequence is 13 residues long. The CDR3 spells CASSKDMSHEQYF. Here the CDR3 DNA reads TGTGCCAGTAGTAAGGACATGTCCCACGAGCAGTACTTC.

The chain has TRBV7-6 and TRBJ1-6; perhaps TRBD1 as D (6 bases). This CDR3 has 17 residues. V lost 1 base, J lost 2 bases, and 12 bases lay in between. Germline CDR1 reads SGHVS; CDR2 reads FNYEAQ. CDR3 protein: CASSLEIGGAYNSPLHF. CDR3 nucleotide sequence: TGTGCCAGCAGCTTAGAAATAGGGGGGGCCTATAATTCACCCCTCCACTTT.

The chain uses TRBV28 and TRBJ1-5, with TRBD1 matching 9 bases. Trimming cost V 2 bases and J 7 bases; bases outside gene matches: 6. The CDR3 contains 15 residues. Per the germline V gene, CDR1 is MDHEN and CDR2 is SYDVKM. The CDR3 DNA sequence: TGTGCCAGCAGTTTAGGACAGGGGACGGGGCAGCCCCAGCATTTT. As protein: CASSLGQGTGQPQHF.

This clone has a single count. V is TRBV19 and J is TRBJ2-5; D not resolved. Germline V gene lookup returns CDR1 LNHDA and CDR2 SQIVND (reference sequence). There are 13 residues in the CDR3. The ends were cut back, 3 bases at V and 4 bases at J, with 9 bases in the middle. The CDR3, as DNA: TGTGCCAGTAGTATCCGGACCCCAGAGACCCAGTACTTC. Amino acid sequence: CASSIRTPETQYF. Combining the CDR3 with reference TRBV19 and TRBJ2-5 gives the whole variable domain DGGITQSPKYLFRKEGQNVTLSCEQNLNHDAMYWYRQDPGQGLRLIYYSQIVNDFQKGDIAEGYSVSREKKESFPLTVTSAQKNPTAFYLCASSIRTPETQYFGPGTRLLVL.

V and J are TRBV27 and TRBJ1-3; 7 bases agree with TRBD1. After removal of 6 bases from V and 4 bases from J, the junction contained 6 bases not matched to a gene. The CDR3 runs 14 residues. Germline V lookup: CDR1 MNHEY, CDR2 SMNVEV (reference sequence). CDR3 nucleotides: TGTGCCAGCAGGCCGACAGGGAGAGGAAACACCATATATTTT. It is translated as CASRPTGRGNTIYF.

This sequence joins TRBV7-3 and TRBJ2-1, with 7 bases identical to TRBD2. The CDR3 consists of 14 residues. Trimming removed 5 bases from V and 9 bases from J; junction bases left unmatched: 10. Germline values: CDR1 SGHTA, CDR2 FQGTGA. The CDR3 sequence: CASSPGLEPREQFF. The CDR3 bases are TGTGCCAGCAGCCCCGGACTAGAACCGCGTGAGCAGTTCTTC.

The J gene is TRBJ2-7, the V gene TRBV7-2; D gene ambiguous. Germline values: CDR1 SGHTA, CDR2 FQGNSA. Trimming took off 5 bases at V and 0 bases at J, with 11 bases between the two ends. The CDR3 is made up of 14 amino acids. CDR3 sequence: CASSLVYSSYEQYF. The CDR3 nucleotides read TGTGCCAGCAGCCTCGTCTATTCCTCCTACGAGCAGTACTTC.

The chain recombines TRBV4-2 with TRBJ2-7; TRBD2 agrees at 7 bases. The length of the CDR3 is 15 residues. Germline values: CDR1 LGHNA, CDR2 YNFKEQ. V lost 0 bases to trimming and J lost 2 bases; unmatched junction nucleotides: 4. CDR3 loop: CASSQDPAGAYEQYF. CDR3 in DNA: TGTGCCAGCAGCCAAGATCCGGCGGGGGCCTACGAGCAGTACTTC.

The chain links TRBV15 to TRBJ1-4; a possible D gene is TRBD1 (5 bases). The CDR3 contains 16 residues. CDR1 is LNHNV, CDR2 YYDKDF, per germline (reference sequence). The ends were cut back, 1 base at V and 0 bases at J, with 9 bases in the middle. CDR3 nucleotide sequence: TGTGCCACCAGCAGAGTCGTGGGGGCAACTAATGAAAAACTGTTTTTT. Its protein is CATSRVVGATNEKLFF.

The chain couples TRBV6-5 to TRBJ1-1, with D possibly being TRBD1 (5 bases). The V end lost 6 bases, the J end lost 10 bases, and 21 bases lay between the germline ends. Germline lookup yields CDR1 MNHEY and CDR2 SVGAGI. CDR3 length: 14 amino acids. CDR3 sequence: CASSADGGDWGAFF. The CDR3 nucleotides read TGTGCCAGCAGCGCCGATGGGGGGGATTGGGGAGCTTTCTTT.

The CDR3 sequence is CASSYGQGRQPQHF. Written as DNA, the CDR3 is TGTGCCAGCAGTTATGGACAGGGGCGTCAGCCCCAGCATTTT. This chain connects TRBV6-5 to TRBJ1-5; 9 bases fit TRBD1. This CDR3 region has 14 residues. Per the germline V gene, CDR1 is MNHEY and CDR2 is SVGAGI. V was pared by 3 bases and J by 6 bases, with 3 bases of the junction left unmatched.

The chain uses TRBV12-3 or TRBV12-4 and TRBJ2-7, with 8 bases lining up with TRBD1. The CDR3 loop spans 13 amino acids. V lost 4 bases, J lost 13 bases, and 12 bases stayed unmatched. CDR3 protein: CASSSLTGDPPYF. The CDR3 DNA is TGTGCCAGCAGTTCCCTGACAGGGGATCCCCCTTACTTC.

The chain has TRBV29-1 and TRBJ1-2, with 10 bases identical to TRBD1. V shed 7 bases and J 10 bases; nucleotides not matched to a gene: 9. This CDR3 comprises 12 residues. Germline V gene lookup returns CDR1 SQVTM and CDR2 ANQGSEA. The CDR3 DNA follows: TGCAGCGCAGATGGACAGGGGGAAGTCTACACCTTC. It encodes CSADGQGEVYTF.

This chain's CDR3 is CASSLGVTDEQFF. The CDR3 region has the DNA TGCGCCAGCAGCTTGGGGGTCACCGATGAGCAGTTCTTC. This sequence joins TRBV5-1 and TRBJ2-1; D is undetermined. Germline loops: CDR1 SGHRS, CDR2 YFSETQ. With 0 bases removed from V and 8 bases from J, the gap between germline ends came to 9 bases. There are 13 residues in the CDR3. Full variable domain (rest looked up from reference TRBV5-1 and TRBJ2-1): KAGVTQTPRYLIKTRGQQVTLSCSPISGHRSVSWYQQTPGQGLQFLFEYFSETQRNKGNFPGRFSGRQFSNSRSEMNVSTLELGDSALYLCASSLGVTDEQFFGPGTRLTVL.

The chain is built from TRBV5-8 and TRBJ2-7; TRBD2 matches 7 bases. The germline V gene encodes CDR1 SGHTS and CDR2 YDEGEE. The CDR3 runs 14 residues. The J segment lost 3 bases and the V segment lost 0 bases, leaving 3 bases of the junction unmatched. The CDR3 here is CASSLVGGSYEQYF. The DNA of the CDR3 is TGTGCCAGCAGCTTGGTCGGGGGGAGCTACGAGCAGTACTTC.

The CDR3 DNA reads as TGTGCCATCAGTGCCAGGCAGGTTACGAACACTGAAGCTTTCTTT. Translation gives CAISARQVTNTEAFF. V gene TRBV10-3 combines with J gene TRBJ1-1; D gene uncertain. The V and J ends lost 4 bases and 1 base respectively, with 13 bases between them. There are 15 residues in the CDR3. The germline CDR1 and CDR2 sequences are ENHRY and SYGVKD.

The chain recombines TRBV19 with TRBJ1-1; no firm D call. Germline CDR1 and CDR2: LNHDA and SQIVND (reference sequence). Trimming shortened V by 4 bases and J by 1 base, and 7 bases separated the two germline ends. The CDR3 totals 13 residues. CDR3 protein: CASSTQRNTEAFF. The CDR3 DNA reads TGTGCCAGTAGTACCCAGCGGAACACTGAAGCTTTCTTT.